Each of the 30 T cell receptor beta chains below was sequenced from the same sample in a study of T-cell memory formation after mild COVID-19. TCRdb itself ran the 5' RACE reads through MiXCR, one entry per CDR3 protein. The sample shows over 130,000 distinct CDR3 sequences, 13% to 15% of them seen only once. Source material: PBMCs or a T cell subset sorted from them (not recorded which). These receptors were obtained from an adult woman who had mild COVID-19 (a few samples of this study predate the infection). Cell type and time point are not known.

The chain employs TRBV2 and TRBJ2-1; 10 positions agree with TRBD2. The V gene end was trimmed by 4 bases and the J gene end by 6 bases; junction bases not matched to a gene: 18. The CDR3 loop spans 19 amino acids. CDR1 and CDR2 (germline): SNHLY, FYNNEI. For the CDR3, the DNA is TGTGCCAGCAGTGCTAAACCGGGACTAGCGATTTTTTACCCCAATGAGCAGTTCTTC. Its protein is CASSAKPGLAIFYPNEQFF.

The chain combines TRBV18 with TRBJ1-5; D may be TRBD1 (6 bases). The CDR3 contains 17 residues. The V gene lost 2 bases and the J gene lost 0 bases, with 14 bases spanning the gap. Germline CDR1 and CDR2: KGHSH and LQKENI. CDR3 DNA sequence: TGTGCCAGCTCACCATTTGGAGGACAGAATAGCAATCAGCCCCAGCATTTT. Translating it yields CASSPFGGQNSNQPQHF.

This rearrangement joins TRBV20-1 to TRBJ2-1; 11 bases agree with TRBD2. Germline V CDR1 and CDR2: DFQATT, SNEGSKA (reference sequence). The CDR3 extends over 16 amino acids. The trim removed 1 base at V and 3 bases at J, leaving 5 bases unmatched. The CDR3 loop is CSARALTSGDYNEQFF. CDR3 bases: TGCAGTGCTAGAGCCCTGACTAGCGGGGACTACAATGAGCAGTTCTTC.

This clonotype was found a few times. The gene calls are TRBV7-9 and TRBJ2-1, with unresolved D. V shed 8 bases and J shed 0 bases, with 14 bases lying between them. Germline V gene lookup returns CDR1 SEHNR and CDR2 FQNEAQ (reference sequence). The CDR3 spans 15 residues. The CDR3 loop reads CASRLGRSSYNEQFF. The CDR3 region has the DNA TGTGCCAGCCGGCTGGGCAGGAGCTCCTACAATGAGCAGTTCTTC.

This clonotype was seen a few times. The chain is built from TRBV11-1 and TRBJ2-1; D tentatively reads TRBD1 or TRBD2 (5 bases each). CDR1 SGHAT and CDR2 FQDESV come from the germline V gene (reference sequence). CDR3 length: 16 amino acids. V was cut by 1 base and J by 0 bases, with 10 bases left in between. CDR3 sequence: CASSLDRGGSYNEQFF. DNA for the CDR3: TGTGCCAGCAGCTTAGACCGTGGGGGCTCCTACAATGAGCAGTTCTTC.

Many counts were recorded for this clonotype. The chain has TRBV27 and TRBJ1-1, with D maybe TRBD1 (6 bases). Looked up from germline, CDR1 is MNHEY and CDR2 is SMNVEV (reference sequence). Trimming took 7 bases from V and 4 from J, leaving 19 bases between them. The CDR3 is made up of 15 amino acids. The CDR3 coding sequence is TGTGCCAGCACCCCCGCCGTGGGGGGCTCCACTGAAGCTTTCTTT. Translating gives CASTPAVGGSTEAFF.

This clonotype has ten or more counts. V usage is TRBV6-2 or TRBV6-3 and J usage is TRBJ2-1, with 9 bases lining up with TRBD1. With V trimmed by 3 bases and J by 6 bases, 3 bases remained unmatched. Germline V gene data show CDR1 as MNHEY and CDR2 as SVGEGT. This CDR3 spans 14 amino acids. CDR3 in amino acids: CASSYGTGINEQFF. The CDR3 DNA follows: TGTGCCAGCAGTTATGGGACAGGGATCAATGAGCAGTTCTTC.

This clonotype appeared many times. The J gene is TRBJ1-5, the V gene TRBV4-1; D unresolved. The germline V gene encodes CDR1 MGHRA and CDR2 YSYEKL. The CDR3 has 13 amino acids. Between the trimmed V and J ends, which lost 1 base and 7 bases, there was a span of 8 bases. CDR3 sequence: CASSQAPGQPQHF. The CDR3 bases are TGCGCCAGCAGCCAAGCGCCGGGACAGCCCCAGCATTTT.

This clonotype came up a few times. This chain joins TRBV5-5 and TRBJ1-2, with D uncertain. The germline V gene has CDR1 SGHKS and CDR2 YYEKEE (reference sequence). V shed 3 bases and J shed 2 bases, with 14 bases lying between them. The CDR3 runs to 15 residues. CDR3 protein: CASSSSDGYNYGYTF. In DNA, the CDR3 is TGTGCCAGCAGCTCCTCCGACGGTTACAACTATGGCTACACCTTC.

This chain links TRBV7-8 with TRBJ2-3; D gene unclear. The CDR3 runs 14 residues. Germline V gives CDR1 SGHVS, CDR2 FQNEAQ. Deletions cut 4 bases from V and 0 bases from J, with 8 bases between. CDR3 DNA sequence: TGTGCCAGCAGCTCGTTCTCTAGCACAGATACGCAGTATTTT. As protein: CASSSFSSTDTQYF.

As for this clonotype: A much bigger clone sits one base away, suggesting this may be a read error. DNA of the CDR3: TGTGCCAGCAGCATAGCTATCGCCGACGAGCAGTACTTC. It is translated as CASSIAIADEQYF. The chain links TRBV7-8 to TRBJ2-7; D call uncertain. Germline V gene lookup returns CDR1 SGHVS and CDR2 FQNEAQ. The CDR3 runs to 13 residues.

The CDR3 here is CATSDSQGALGTDTQYF. CDR3 DNA: TGTGCCACCAGTGATTCGCAGGGGGCTCTCGGCACAGATACGCAGTATTTT. V is TRBV24-1 and J is TRBJ2-3, with TRBD1 identical over 8 bases. This CDR3 has 17 amino acids. V was pared by 2 bases and J by 1 base, with 7 bases of the junction left unmatched. Germline CDR1 and CDR2: KGHDR and SFDVKD.

The sample holds a few counts of this clonotype. This chain connects TRBV24-1 to TRBJ1-4; possible D gene TRBD1, 5 bases. V was cut by 7 bases and J by 7 bases, with 12 bases left in between. This CDR3 comprises 13 residues. Germline values: CDR1 KGHDR, CDR2 SFDVKD. As DNA, the CDR3 is TGTGCCACCAGCGACCCGAGGGGTGAAAAACTGTTTTTT. It yields the protein CATSDPRGEKLFF.

The chain employs TRBV5-1 and TRBJ2-5; 9 bases are a match to TRBD2. The CDR3 is 16 residues long. The V segment lost 1 base and the J segment 5 bases; nucleotides outside the gene matches: 9. Looked up from germline, CDR1 is SGHRS and CDR2 is YFSETQ. In DNA form, the CDR3 reads TGCGCCAGCAGCTTGCCTGGCGGGGGGGCCTTGGAGACCCAGTACTTC. Translated, it gives CASSLPGGGALETQYF.

The V and J genes are TRBV25-1 and TRBJ2-3; unclear D gene. Trimming removed 1 base at V and 1 base at J, with 9 bases between. From germline, CDR1 is MGHDK and CDR2 SYGVNS. The CDR3 runs 15 residues. The CDR3 loop is CASSEFDLGTDTQYF. The CDR3 DNA reads TGTGCCAGCAGTGAATTCGACCTTGGCACAGATACGCAGTATTTT.

The chain links TRBV11-2 to TRBJ1-3; D is undetermined. Germline CDR1 is SGHAT and CDR2 is FQNNGV. This CDR3 has 15 amino acids. Trimming took 4 bases from V and 0 from J, leaving 10 bases between them. CDR3 region: CASSYDSSSGNTIYF. The DNA for the CDR3 is TGTGCCAGCAGCTATGACTCAAGCTCTGGAAACACCATATATTTT.

This clonotype was detected a few times. The chain is built from TRBV5-8 and TRBJ2-3, with D tentatively TRBD2 (6 bases). The germline CDR1 and CDR2 sequences are SGHTS and YDEGEE. The CDR3 totals 15 residues. V dropped 7 bases and J dropped 2 bases, with 17 bases sitting between them. The CDR3 loop reads CASPRPGVFTDTQYF. The CDR3, as DNA: TGTGCCAGCCCACGCCCGGGGGTATTCACAGATACGCAGTATTTT.

V gene TRBV4-1 combines with J gene TRBJ2-1; perhaps TRBD2 as D (7 bases). Trimming pared 4 bases from V and 7 bases from J, leaving 17 bases between. This CDR3 contains 15 residues. Germline V gene lookup returns CDR1 MGHRA and CDR2 YSYEKL. This chain's CDR3 is CASSLDAGAGNEQFF. DNA for the CDR3: TGCGCCAGCAGCCTGGACGCGGGGGCCGGTAATGAGCAGTTCTTC.

This clonotype was counted a few times. The genes are TRBV30 and TRBJ2-1; TRBD2 aligns across 14 bases. The V gene end was trimmed by 0 bases and the J gene end by 12 bases; junction bases not matched to a gene: 4. This CDR3 has 14 amino acids. Germline CDR1 reads GTSNPN; CDR2 reads SVGIG (reference sequence). In DNA, the CDR3 is TGTGCCTGGAGTGTGACTAGCGGGAGGGCGACGCAGTTCTTC. This gives the protein CAWSVTSGRATQFF.

This clonotype came up many times. In nucleotides, the CDR3 is TGCAGCGTTCCCCGACAGGGGGCCCCCAGAGGCAATGAGCAGTTCTTC. Translating gives CSVPRQGAPRGNEQFF. The chain is built from TRBV29-1 and TRBJ2-1; 10 bases fit TRBD1. Per the germline V gene, CDR1 is SQVTM and CDR2 is ANQGSEA. This CDR3 is built from 16 residues. V shed 5 bases and J 6 bases; nucleotides not matched to a gene: 13.

This clonotype showed up just a few times. V is TRBV7-9 and J is TRBJ1-1; D gene uncertain. V was clipped by 1 base and J by 0 bases, with 9 bases between them. Germline CDR1 and CDR2: SEHNR and FQNEAQ (reference sequence). CDR3 length equals 15 residues. CDR3 sequence reads: CASSLDNSLNTEAFF. The CDR3 DNA sequence: TGTGCCAGCAGCTTAGATAACAGCTTGAACACTGAAGCTTTCTTT.

The table lists this clonotype with a few counts. This chain joins TRBV7-2 and TRBJ2-1; the match to TRBD2 covers 11 bases. Unmatched junction bases numbered 4, after V lost 3 bases and J lost 9 bases. The germline CDR1 and CDR2 sequences are SGHTA and FQGNSA. This CDR3 spans 14 amino acids. CDR3 nucleotides: TGTGCCAGCAGCTTCCGACTAGCGGGAATTGAGCAGTTCTTC. It yields the protein CASSFRLAGIEQFF.

This clonotype was counted many times. The gene calls are TRBV6-6 and TRBJ2-1; TRBD1 or TRBD2 may be the D gene (6 bases each). The CDR3 consists of 15 residues. Trimming cost V 2 bases and J 7 bases, with 15 bases left between them. From germline, CDR1 is MNHNY and CDR2 SVGAGI (reference sequence). The CDR3, as DNA: TGTGCCAGCAGTTACAAGGTGGGGGGCTTGAATGAGCAGTTCTTC. Its protein is CASSYKVGGLNEQFF.

This clonotype was detected only a few times. The chain uses TRBV2 and TRBJ2-6; D perhaps matches TRBD2 (5 bases). The CDR3 contains 17 residues. Trimming took off 6 bases at V and 0 bases at J, with 15 bases between the two ends. Germline V gene sequence: CDR1 SNHLY, CDR2 FYNNEI. The CDR3 coding sequence is TGTGCCAGCAGAGGAACGGACTTTTTCTCTGGGGCCAACGTCCTGACTTTC. Protein product: CASRGTDFFSGANVLTF. The full variable domain, with the rest looked up from reference TRBV2 and TRBJ2-6, is EPEVTQTPSHQVTQMGQEVILRCVPISNHLYFYWYRQILGQKVEFLVSFYNNEISEKSEIFDDQFSVERPDGSNFTLKIRSTKLEDSAMYFCASRGTDFFSGANVLTFGAGSRLTVL.

This chain uses TRBV24-1 with TRBJ2-1; perhaps D is TRBD1 or TRBD2 (5 bases each). The CDR3 loop spans 17 amino acids. Germline V lookup: CDR1 KGHDR, CDR2 SFDVKD. V lost 5 bases and J lost 0, with 16 bases in between. The CDR3 region is CATSAGTGRHSYNEQFF. The CDR3 DNA follows: TGTGCCACCAGTGCGGGAACGGGACGCCACTCCTACAATGAGCAGTTCTTC.

This rearrangement joins TRBV2 to TRBJ2-1; D remains unclear. Germline-derived CDR1 and CDR2 are SNHLY and FYNNEI. Trimming pared 6 bases from V and 0 bases from J, leaving 9 bases between. The CDR3 spans 14 residues. In nucleotides, the CDR3 is TGTGCCAGCAGAGACCCCACCTCCTACAATGAGCAGTTCTTC. Amino acids: CASRDPTSYNEQFF.

This chain links TRBV19 with TRBJ1-2; maybe TRBD1 (6 bases). Germline V CDR1 and CDR2: LNHDA, SQIVND (reference sequence). The CDR3 sequence is 15 residues long. V was clipped by 3 bases and J by 3 bases, with 14 bases between them. CDR3 sequence: CASSIGQTAYYGYTF. The DNA of the CDR3 is TGTGCCAGTAGTATCGGACAGACGGCCTACTATGGCTACACCTTC.

This clonotype was seen only a few times. The rearrangement links TRBV27 to TRBJ1-5, with a tentative D call TRBD1 (5 bases). The germline V and J ends were trimmed by 3 bases and 6 bases, with 12 bases remaining between them. The germline V gene has CDR1 MNHEY and CDR2 SMNVEV (reference sequence). The CDR3 covers 14 residues. The CDR3 loop is CASSFIGAGQPQHF. The DNA for the CDR3 is TGTGCCAGCAGTTTTATAGGGGCCGGTCAGCCCCAGCATTTT.

This clonotype was counted a few times. V is TRBV5-1 and J is TRBJ2-3; D gene uncertain. CDR1 SGHRS and CDR2 YFSETQ come from the germline V gene. V lost 1 base, J lost 3 bases, and 3 bases lay in between. The length of the CDR3 is 12 residues. CDR3 sequence (DNA): TGCGCCAGCAGCTTGCTTACAGATACGCAGTATTTT. Protein: CASSLLTDTQYF.

The table lists this clonotype with a few counts. The V call is TRBV5-1, the J call TRBJ2-7, with 7 bases fitting TRBD2. The germline CDR1 and CDR2 sequences are SGHRS and YFSETQ. J gave up 3 bases and V 0 bases, and 3 bases lay outside the gene matches. This CDR3 has 14 residues. CDR3 bases: TGCGCCAGCAGCTTGGTTGGGGGGGGCTACGAGCAGTACTTC. Protein product: CASSLVGGGYEQYF.